Each of the 21 T cell receptor beta chains below was sequenced from the same sample in a study of regulatory T cells in long-lasting Graves disease. The sample's time point: newly diagnosed GD, antithyroid drugs for less than 3 months. With RNA extracted from PBMCs as input, the TCR library was made. CDR3 regions were amplified by Arm-PCR using iRepertoire HTBI primers to build TCR beta libraries. TCRdb ran MiXCR on the multiplex PCR reads and lists one entry per CDR3 protein. The sample yields about 540,000 distinct CDR3 sequences, around an eighth seen once. In addition, the sample was reused for a study of T cells in Graves' hyperthyroidism and ophthalmopathy.

The sequencing here drew on peripheral blood mononuclear cells (PBMCs), taken at new diagnosis, from a patient treated with antithyroid drugs. These receptor sequences come from a man aged 30-40 years with Graves disease.

The CDR3 DNA reads TGTGCCAGCAGTTTTCGGGTTGATGAGCAGTTCTTC. Protein sequence: CASSFRVDEQFF. The chain joins TRBV12-3 or TRBV12-4 to TRBJ2-1; no clear D. The CDR3 spans 12 residues. With 3 bases removed from V and 8 bases from J, the gap between germline ends came to 8 bases.

This clonotype was found many times. This sequence joins TRBV12-5 and TRBJ2-7; 10 positions agree with TRBD1. Germline trimming cut 5 bases from V and 6 bases from J; bases unmatched to any gene: 4. This CDR3 is built from 13 residues. Germline values: CDR1 LGHNT, CDR2 FRNRAP. CDR3 sequence: CASGADRGAEQYF. The DNA of the CDR3 is TGTGCTAGTGGTGCGGACAGGGGGGCCGAGCAGTACTTC.

The J gene is TRBJ2-1, the V gene TRBV15; TRBD2 agrees at 16 bases. V lost 3 bases to trimming and J lost 5 bases; unmatched junction nucleotides: 1. The germline V gene has CDR1 LNHNV and CDR2 YYDKDF (reference sequence). This CDR3 contains 16 residues. CDR3 sequence: CATSRGLAGGNNEQFF. The CDR3 DNA follows: TGTGCCACCAGCAGGGGACTAGCGGGAGGGAACAATGAGCAGTTCTTC.

This clonotype was counted many times. The genes are TRBV2 and TRBJ1-5, with D maybe TRBD1 (5 bases). The CDR3 sequence is 13 residues long. The V end lost 11 bases, the J end lost 4 bases, and 15 bases lay between the germline ends. Germline lookup yields CDR1 SNHLY and CDR2 FYNNEI. CDR3 loop: CASWGSRNQPQHF. CDR3 bases: TGTGCCTCCTGGGGGTCCCGAAATCAGCCCCAGCATTTT.

There are a few counts of this clonotype. The J gene is TRBJ1-6, the V gene TRBV30, with 7 bases lining up with TRBD1. Trimming removed 2 bases from V and 7 bases from J; junction bases left unmatched: 5. Germline V CDR1 and CDR2: GTSNPN, SVGIG (reference sequence). The length of the CDR3 is 14 residues. Here the CDR3 DNA reads TGTGCCTGGAGTACAGGACAGGTGAATTCACCCCTCCACTTT. This encodes CAWSTGQVNSPLHF.

The chain employs TRBV30 and TRBJ2-5; 11 positions agree with TRBD2. Germline V gene lookup returns CDR1 GTSNPN and CDR2 SVGIG (reference sequence). This CDR3 region has 13 residues. The V and J ends lost 2 bases and 4 bases, in that order; junction bases with no gene match: 0. The CDR3 bases are TGTGCCTGGAGTACTAGCGGGAGAGAGACCCAGTACTTC. This gives the protein CAWSTSGRETQYF.

The gene calls are TRBV25-1 and TRBJ2-3; D unresolved. The CDR3 length is 17 residues. CDR1 is MGHDK, CDR2 SYGVNS, per germline. The ends were cut back, 5 bases at V and 2 bases at J, with 20 bases in the middle. The CDR3 loop is CASSQLVSTDLTDTQYF. In nucleotides, the CDR3 is TGTGCCAGCAGTCAACTTGTGTCTACGGACCTCACAGATACGCAGTATTTT.

At least ten counts were recorded for this clonotype. The chain has TRBV27 and TRBJ2-7; weak D call: TRBD1 (6 bases). V lost 5 bases and J 3 bases, leaving 20 bases between the germline ends. This CDR3 contains 16 residues. Germline-derived CDR1 and CDR2 are MNHEY and SMNVEV (reference sequence). Here the CDR3 reads CASSPNTGLRFYEQYF. The CDR3 bases are TGTGCCAGCAGTCCAAATACAGGGCTGCGCTTCTACGAGCAGTACTTC.

This clonotype was seen only a few times. This rearrangement joins TRBV4-1 to TRBJ1-1; D gene ambiguous. The V gene lost 4 bases and the J gene lost 4 bases, with 13 bases spanning the gap. Germline V gene data show CDR1 as MGHRA and CDR2 as YSYEKL. The CDR3 has 14 residues. CDR3 residues: CASSPSRQVTEAFF. CDR3 bases: TGCGCCAGCAGCCCCTCCAGGCAGGTCACTGAAGCTTTCTTT.

This chain links TRBV18 with TRBJ2-6; no definite D call. The CDR3 runs 16 residues. In germline, CDR1 is KGHSH, CDR2 LQKENI. V gave up 3 bases and J gave up 0 bases, with 9 bases separating them. The CDR3 nucleotides are TGTGCCAGCTCACCGGCTATTAGCTCTGGGGCCAACGTCCTGACTTTC. It encodes CASSPAISSGANVLTF.

This clonotype has ten or more counts. The chain couples TRBV24-1 to TRBJ1-2; D perhaps matches TRBD1 (5 bases). The CDR3 contains 15 residues. The V and J ends lost 4 bases and 7 bases respectively, with 18 bases between them. Germline V gene lookup returns CDR1 KGHDR and CDR2 SFDVKD. The DNA of the CDR3 is TGTGCCACCAGTGACTCTGACAGTCGTAAGGGTGGCTACACCTTC. Translation: CATSDSDSRKGGYTF.

In this sample, this clonotype turned up many times. The V gene is TRBV12-3 or TRBV12-4, the J gene TRBJ2-1; no clear D. CDR3 length: 15 amino acids. V dropped 3 bases and J dropped 3 bases, with 12 bases sitting between them. For the CDR3, the DNA is TGTGCCAGCAGTTTTGGACCCGACGTCTACAATGAGCAGTTCTTC. Amino acid sequence: CASSFGPDVYNEQFF.

The chain combines TRBV10-1 with TRBJ1-1, with D possibly being TRBD1 (5 bases). V lost 0 bases and J lost 3, with 8 bases in between. The germline V gene has CDR1 WNHNN and CDR2 SYGVQD (reference sequence). The CDR3 totals 14 residues. The CDR3 region has the DNA TGCGCCAGCAGTGAGTCTCCCAGGGACACTGAAGCTTTCTTT. Translating it yields CASSESPRDTEAFF.

This clonotype was observed a few times. The chain carries TRBV7-3 and TRBJ2-4, with 7 positions matching TRBD2. Germline V CDR1 and CDR2: SGHTA, FQGTGA. V dropped 5 bases and J dropped 9; count of bases not matched to a gene: 10. This CDR3 has 14 residues. The CDR3 loop is CASSPRGTGGIQYF. For the CDR3, the DNA is TGTGCCAGCAGCCCACGCGGGACGGGGGGCATTCAGTACTTC.

The chain is built from TRBV19 and TRBJ2-1; tentatively, D is TRBD1 (6 bases). In germline, CDR1 is LNHDA, CDR2 SQIVND (reference sequence). V was clipped by 5 bases and J by 1 base, with 12 bases between them. The CDR3 is 15 residues long. The CDR3 DNA reads TGTGCCAGTAGTTCCACAGGGATGTCCTACAATGAGCAGTTCTTC. Translation: CASSSTGMSYNEQFF.

This clonotype was detected many times. The junction differs from germline at one of its ends, possibly a read error. The chain joins TRBV5-1 to TRBJ2-1, with D perhaps TRBD2 (5 bases). The CDR3 has 15 residues. Germline CDR1 is SGHRS and CDR2 is YFSETQ. Written as DNA, the CDR3 is TGTGCCAGCAGCTTACCCGGAGCGGCATACAATGAGCAGTTCTTC. This translates into CASSLPGAAYNEQFF.

This clonotype was seen repeatedly, ten times or more. The chain links TRBV27 to TRBJ2-1; D might be TRBD2 (6 bases). Deletions cut 0 bases from V and 1 base from J, with 7 bases between. CDR1 is MNHEY and CDR2 is SMNVEV in the germline V gene (reference sequence). The CDR3 runs 15 residues. The DNA for the CDR3 is TGTGCCAGCAGTTTATCCGGGACTTCCTACAATGAGCAGTTCTTC. It specifies CASSLSGTSYNEQFF.

This clonotype appeared many times. This rearrangement joins TRBV12-3 or TRBV12-4 to TRBJ2-7, with D possibly being TRBD2 (5 bases). V lost 6 bases and J lost 2, with 20 bases in between. The CDR3 is 16 amino acids. The CDR3 nucleotides read TGTGCCAGCAGCCCTTTCGGACCCCCCGGGGCCTACGAGCAGTACTTC. Translating it yields CASSPFGPPGAYEQYF.

This clonotype was seen a few times. The chain has TRBV5-1 and TRBJ2-1, with D maybe TRBD2 (7 bases). The CDR3 length is 15 residues. Germline V gene data show CDR1 as SGHRS and CDR2 as YFSETQ. V shed 4 bases and J shed 3 bases, with 14 bases lying between them. This chain's CDR3 is CASSRGEGVYNEQFF. DNA for the CDR3: TGCGCCAGCAGCCGGGGGGAGGGGGTCTACAATGAGCAGTTCTTC.

The table lists this clonotype with many counts. The chain is built from TRBV12-5 and TRBJ2-7; D is unclear. Germline V lookup: CDR1 LGHNT, CDR2 FRNRAP. Trimming took off 0 bases at V and 0 bases at J, with 12 bases between the two ends. The CDR3 has 16 amino acids. The CDR3 region is CASGLVRWYSSYEQYF. Written as DNA, the CDR3 is TGTGCTAGTGGTTTGGTAAGATGGTACAGCTCCTACGAGCAGTACTTC. The full variable domain, in which reference TRBV12-5 and TRBJ2-7 provide the parts outside the CDR3, is DARVTQTPRHKVTEMGQEVTMRCQPILGHNTVFWYRQTMMQGLELLAYFRNRAPLDDSGMPKDRFSAEMPDATLATLKIQPSEPRDSAVYFCASGLVRWYSSYEQYFGPGTRLTVT.

This clonotype was observed many times. The chain combines TRBV7-2 with TRBJ1-2, with 7 positions matching TRBD1. J was trimmed by 6 bases and V by 8 bases; bases with no gene match: 9. Germline-derived CDR1 and CDR2 are SGHTA and FQGNSA. The CDR3 spans 13 residues. The CDR3 spells CASRKTGADGYTF. The CDR3 region has the DNA TGTGCCAGCCGAAAAACAGGGGCGGATGGCTACACCTTC.